This TCR beta chain was profiled in a study of T-cell memory formation after mild COVID-19. The CDR3 runs to 15 residues. Germline assignment: CDR1 SGHTA and CDR2 FQGNSA. Germline trimming cut 2 bases from V and 1 base from J; bases unmatched to any gene: 1. In TCRdb, the 5' RACE reads were re-called with MiXCR into one record per CDR3 protein. The sample consists of about 340,000 distinct CDR3 sequences, approximately 15% of them appearing once. Specimen: PBMCs or a T cell subset sorted from them (not recorded which). The receptor was isolated from a man aged 18 to 35 who had mild COVID-19 (a few samples of this study predate the infection). Cell type and time point are not known. This rearrangement joins TRBV7-2 to TRBJ2-2, with 7 bases that match TRBD1. DNA of the CDR3: TGTGCCAGCAGCTTAAGGGACAGGAACACCGGGGAGCTGTTTTTT. This codes for CASSLRDRNTGELFF.